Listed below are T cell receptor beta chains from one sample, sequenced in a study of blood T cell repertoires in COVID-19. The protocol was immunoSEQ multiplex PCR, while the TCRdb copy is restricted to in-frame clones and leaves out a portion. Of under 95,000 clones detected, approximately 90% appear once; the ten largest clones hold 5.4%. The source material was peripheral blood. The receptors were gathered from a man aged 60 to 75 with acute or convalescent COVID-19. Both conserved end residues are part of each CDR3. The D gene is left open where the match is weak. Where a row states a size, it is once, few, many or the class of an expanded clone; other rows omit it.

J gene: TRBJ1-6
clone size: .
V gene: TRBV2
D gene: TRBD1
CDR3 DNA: TGTGCCAGCAGTTCCTCCGGGACAGGGGAATCACCCCTCCACTTT
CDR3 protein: CASSSSGTGESPLHF

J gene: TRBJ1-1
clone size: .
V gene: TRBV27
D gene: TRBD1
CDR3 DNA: TGTGCCAGCAGTAAGGACAGGGTCAACACTGAAGCTTTCTTT
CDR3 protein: CASSKDRVNTEAFF

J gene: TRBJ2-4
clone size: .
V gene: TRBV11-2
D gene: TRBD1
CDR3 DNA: TGTGCCAGCAGCTTAATAGGACAGGGGATCCCACTAGCCAAAAACATTCAGTACTTC
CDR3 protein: CASSLIGQGIPLAKNIQYF

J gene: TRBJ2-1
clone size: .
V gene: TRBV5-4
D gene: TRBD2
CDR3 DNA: TGTGCCAGCAGCTCAACTAGCGGGGGGAATTACAATGAGCAGTTCTTC
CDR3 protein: CASSSTSGGNYNEQFF

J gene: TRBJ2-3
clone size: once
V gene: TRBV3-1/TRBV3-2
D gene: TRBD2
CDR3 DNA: TGTGCCAGCAGCCCTAGCGGGGGGGCCCTGTTGTATTTT
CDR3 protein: CASSPSGGALLYF

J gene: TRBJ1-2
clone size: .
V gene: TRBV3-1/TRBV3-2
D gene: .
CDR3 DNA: TGTGCCAGCAGCCAAACAGATACCTACTATGGCTACACCTTC
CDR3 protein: CASSQTDTYYGYTF

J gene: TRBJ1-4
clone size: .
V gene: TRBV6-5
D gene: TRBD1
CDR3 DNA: TGTGCCAGCAGGCAGGGGGCCCGTATGGAAAAACTGTTTTTT
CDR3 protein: CASRQGARMEKLFF

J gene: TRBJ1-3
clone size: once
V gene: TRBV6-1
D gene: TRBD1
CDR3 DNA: TGTGCCAGCAGTGAAATGGGACAGGGGGCAGACACCATATATTTT
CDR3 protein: CASSEMGQGADTIYF

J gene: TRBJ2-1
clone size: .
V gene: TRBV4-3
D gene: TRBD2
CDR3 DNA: TGCGCCAGCAGCCAAGGGACTAGCGGGGGGTCCTACAATGAGCAGTTCTTC
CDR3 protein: CASSQGTSGGSYNEQFF

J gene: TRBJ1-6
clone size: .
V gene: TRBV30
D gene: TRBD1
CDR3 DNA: TGTGCCTGGAGTGGTATCCGGGACAGGGTAAATTCACCCCTCCACTTT
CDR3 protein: CAWSGIRDRVNSPLHF

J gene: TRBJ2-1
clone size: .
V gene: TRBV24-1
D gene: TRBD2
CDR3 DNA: TGTGCCACCCGATCGGGGACTAGCGGGGGTTACAATGAGCAGTTCTTC
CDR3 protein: CATRSGTSGGYNEQFF

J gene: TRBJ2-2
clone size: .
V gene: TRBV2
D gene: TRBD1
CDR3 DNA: TGTGCCAGCAGTGATCCTTTTGGGGGACAGGGGGTTTCCGGGGAGCTGTTTTTT
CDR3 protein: CASSDPFGGQGVSGELFF

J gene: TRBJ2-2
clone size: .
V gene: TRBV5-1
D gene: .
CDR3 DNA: TGCGCCAGCAAGCGGGCTCCCAACACCGGGGAGCTGTTTTTT
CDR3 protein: CASKRAPNTGELFF

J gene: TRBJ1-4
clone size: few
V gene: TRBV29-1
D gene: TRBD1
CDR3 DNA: TGCAGCGTTGAAGATCCGGACAGGGGAAGTGAAAAACTGTTTTTT
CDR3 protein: CSVEDPDRGSEKLFF

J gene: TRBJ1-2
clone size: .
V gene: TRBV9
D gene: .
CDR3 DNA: TGTGCCAGCAGCGTAGGGGGCGCGGATGGCTACACCTTC
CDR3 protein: CASSVGGADGYTF

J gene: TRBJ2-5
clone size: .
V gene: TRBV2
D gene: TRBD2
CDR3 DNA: TGTGCCAGCAGTGGACTAGCGGGGGTGGAGACCCAGTACTTC
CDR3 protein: CASSGLAGVETQYF

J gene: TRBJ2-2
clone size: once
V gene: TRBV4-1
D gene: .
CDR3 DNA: TGCGCCAGCAGCCAAGATCGAGGTGGGGAGCTGTTTTTT
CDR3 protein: CASSQDRGGELFF

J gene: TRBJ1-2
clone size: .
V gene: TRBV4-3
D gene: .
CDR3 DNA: TGCGCCAGCAGCCAGGAGACTGGGAACTATGGCTACACCTTC
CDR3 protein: CASSQETGNYGYTF

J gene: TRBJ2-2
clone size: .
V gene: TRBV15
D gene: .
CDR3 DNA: TGTGCCACCAGCAGAGATCGTGTCAGGAACACCGGGGAGCTGTTTTTT
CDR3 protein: CATSRDRVRNTGELFF

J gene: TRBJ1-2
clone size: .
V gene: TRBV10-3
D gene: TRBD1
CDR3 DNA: TGTGCCATCAGTGAGTCACAGGACAGGGGTAATGGCTACACCTTC
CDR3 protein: CAISESQDRGNGYTF

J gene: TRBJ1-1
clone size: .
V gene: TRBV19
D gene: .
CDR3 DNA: TGTGCCAGTAGCAATAGGAACACTGAAGCTTTCTTT
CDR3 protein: CASSNRNTEAFF

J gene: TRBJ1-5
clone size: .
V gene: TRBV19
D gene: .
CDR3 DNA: TGTGCCAGTAGTCAACAGGGATCTGGGGGCAATCAGCCCCAGCATTTT
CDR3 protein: CASSQQGSGGNQPQHF

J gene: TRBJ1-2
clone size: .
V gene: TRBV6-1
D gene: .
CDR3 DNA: TGTGCCAGCGGTCAGGGAAACTATGGCTACACCTTC
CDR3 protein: CASGQGNYGYTF

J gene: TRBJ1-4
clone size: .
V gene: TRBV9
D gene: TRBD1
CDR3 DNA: TGTGCCAGCAGCACGGACAGGGAAGGTGAAAAACTGTTTTTT
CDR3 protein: CASSTDREGEKLFF

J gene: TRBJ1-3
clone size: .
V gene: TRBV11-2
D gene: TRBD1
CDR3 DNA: TGTGCCAGCAGCTTAACAGGGGGGAACTCTGGAAACACCATATATTTT
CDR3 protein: CASSLTGGNSGNTIYF

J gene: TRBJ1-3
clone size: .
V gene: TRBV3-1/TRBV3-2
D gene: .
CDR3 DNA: TGTGCCAGCAGCCCTGAAAGGGGGGGCGGTGGAAACACCATATATTTT
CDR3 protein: CASSPERGGGGNTIYF

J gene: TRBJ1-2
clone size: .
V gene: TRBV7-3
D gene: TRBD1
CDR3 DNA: TGTGCCAGCAGCTCGGGACAGGGGGGCTATGGCTACACCTTC
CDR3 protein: CASSSGQGGYGYTF

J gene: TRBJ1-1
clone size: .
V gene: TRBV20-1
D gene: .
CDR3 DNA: TGCAGTGCTAGTACGGACTTCGGTGAAGCTTTCTTT
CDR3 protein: CSASTDFGEAFF

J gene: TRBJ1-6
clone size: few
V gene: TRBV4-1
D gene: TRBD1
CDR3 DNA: TGCGCCAGCAGCCACGGACAGGTGTATAATTCACCCCTCCACTTT
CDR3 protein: CASSHGQVYNSPLHF

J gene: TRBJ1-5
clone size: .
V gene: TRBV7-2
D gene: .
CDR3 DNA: TGTGCCAGCAGCCCAAGGGGGGGGCCGTATAGCAATCAGCCCCAGCATTTT
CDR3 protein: CASSPRGGPYSNQPQHF

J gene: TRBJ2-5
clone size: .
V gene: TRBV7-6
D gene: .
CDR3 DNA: TGTGCCAGCTGGGGGGATGGAGAGACCCAGTACTTC
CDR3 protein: CASWGDGETQYF

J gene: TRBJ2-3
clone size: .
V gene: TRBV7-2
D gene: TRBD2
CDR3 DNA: TGTGCCAGCAGCTCCGTCCCAGCGGGGGGGCCAGTAGATACGCAGTATTTT
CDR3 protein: CASSSVPAGGPVDTQYF

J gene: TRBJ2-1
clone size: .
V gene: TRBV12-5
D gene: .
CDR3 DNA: TGTGCTAGTGGTTTGGGACACGGCGGGGAGCAGTTCTTC
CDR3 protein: CASGLGHGGEQFF

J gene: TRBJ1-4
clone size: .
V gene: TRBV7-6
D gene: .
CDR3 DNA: TGTGCCAGCAGCTTAGGAGTAAAACTGTTTTTT
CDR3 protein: CASSLGVKLFF

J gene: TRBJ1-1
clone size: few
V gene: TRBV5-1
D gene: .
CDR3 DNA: TGCGCCAGCAGCTTGGCCGGTGGGAGGAAAAGCACTGAAGCTTTCTTT
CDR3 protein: CASSLAGGRKSTEAFF

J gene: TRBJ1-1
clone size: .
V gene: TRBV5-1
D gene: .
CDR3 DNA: TGCGCCAGCCCAGGACTTACTGCGAACACTGAAGCTTTCTTT
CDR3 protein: CASPGLTANTEAFF

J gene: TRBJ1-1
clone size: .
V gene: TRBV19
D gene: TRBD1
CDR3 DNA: TGTGCCAGTAGTTTGGACAGGAGGAACACTGAAGCTTTCTTT
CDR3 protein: CASSLDRRNTEAFF

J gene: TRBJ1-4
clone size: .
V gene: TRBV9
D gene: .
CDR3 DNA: TGTGCCAGCAGCGTGAAGGGACAAAATGAAAAACTGTTTTTT
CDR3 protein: CASSVKGQNEKLFF

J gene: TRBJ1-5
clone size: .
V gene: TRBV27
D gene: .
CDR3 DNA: TGTGCCAGCAGTTTATCGTTCCAGGGTAACGATCAGCCCCAGCATTTT
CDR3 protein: CASSLSFQGNDQPQHF

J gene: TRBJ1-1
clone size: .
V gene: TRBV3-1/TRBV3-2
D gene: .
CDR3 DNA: TGTGCCAGCAGCCATCTGGACACCGACACTGAAGCTTTCTTT
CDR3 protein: CASSHLDTDTEAFF

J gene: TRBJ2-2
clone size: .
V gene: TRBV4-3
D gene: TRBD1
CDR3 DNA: TGCGCCAGCAGCCAAACCGGGACAGGGGGAACCGGGGAGCTGTTTTTT
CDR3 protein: CASSQTGTGGTGELFF

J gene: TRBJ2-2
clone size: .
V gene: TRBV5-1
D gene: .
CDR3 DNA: TGCGCCAGCAGCTTGGGGCGGGCGGACACCGGGGAGCTGTTTTTT
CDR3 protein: CASSLGRADTGELFF

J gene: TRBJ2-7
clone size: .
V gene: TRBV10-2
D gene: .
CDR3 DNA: TGCGCCAGCAGTGACCAGGGCGTCACCTACGAGCAGTACTTC
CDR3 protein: CASSDQGVTYEQYF

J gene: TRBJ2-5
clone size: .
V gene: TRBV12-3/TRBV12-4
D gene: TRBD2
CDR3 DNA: TGTGCCAGCCTAGCGGGGGGGGGAGAGACCCAGTACTTC
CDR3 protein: CASLAGGGETQYF

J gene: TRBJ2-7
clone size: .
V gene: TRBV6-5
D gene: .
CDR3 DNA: TGTGCCAGCAGGACAGATTCCTACGAGCAGTACTTC
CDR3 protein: CASRTDSYEQYF

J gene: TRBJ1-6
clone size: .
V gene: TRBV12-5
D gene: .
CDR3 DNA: TGTGCTAGTCAGGGAACCTATAATTCACCCCTCCACTTT
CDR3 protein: CASQGTYNSPLHF

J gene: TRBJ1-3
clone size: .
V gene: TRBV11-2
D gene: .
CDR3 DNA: TGTGCCAGCAGCTATCGGGTCAGGGGACAAGCTGGAAACACCATATATTTT
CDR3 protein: CASSYRVRGQAGNTIYF

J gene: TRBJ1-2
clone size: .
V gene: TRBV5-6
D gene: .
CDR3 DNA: TGTGCCAGCAGCGGGGCTGGGGTTAACTATGGCTACACCTTC
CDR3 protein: CASSGAGVNYGYTF

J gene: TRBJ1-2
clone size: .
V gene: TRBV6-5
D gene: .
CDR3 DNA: TGTGCCAGCAGTTACGCCAGCGGGGTCGGCTACACCTTC
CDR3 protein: CASSYASGVGYTF

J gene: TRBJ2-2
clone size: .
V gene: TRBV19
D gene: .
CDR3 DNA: TGTGCCAGTAGTATCTGGAGGGCAGTAGTAGGGGAGCTGTTTTTT
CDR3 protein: CASSIWRAVVGELFF